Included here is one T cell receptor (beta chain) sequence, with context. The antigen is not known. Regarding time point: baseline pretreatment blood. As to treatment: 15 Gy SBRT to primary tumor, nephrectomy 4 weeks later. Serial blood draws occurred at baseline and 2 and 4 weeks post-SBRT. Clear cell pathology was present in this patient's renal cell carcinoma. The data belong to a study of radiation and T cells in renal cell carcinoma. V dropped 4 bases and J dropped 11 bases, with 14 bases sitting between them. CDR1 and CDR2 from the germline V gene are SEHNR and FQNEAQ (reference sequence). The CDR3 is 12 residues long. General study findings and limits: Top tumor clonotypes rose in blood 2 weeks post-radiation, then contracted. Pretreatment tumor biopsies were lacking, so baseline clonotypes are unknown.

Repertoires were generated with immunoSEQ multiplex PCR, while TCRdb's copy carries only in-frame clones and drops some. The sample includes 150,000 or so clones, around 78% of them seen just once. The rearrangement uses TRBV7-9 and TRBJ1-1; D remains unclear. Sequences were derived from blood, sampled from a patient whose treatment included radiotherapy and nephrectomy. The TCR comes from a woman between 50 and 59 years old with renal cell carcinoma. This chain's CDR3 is CASSSGPFTAFF. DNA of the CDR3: TGTGCCAGCAGCTCCGGTCCTTTTACGGCTTTCTTT.